The sequence of this T cell receptor beta chain was determined in a study of cytomegalovirus exposure and HLA in healthy donors. Study conclusions and caveats: It has been reported that TCR beta sequences accurately predicted the HLA-A and HLA-B alleles of most subjects. Sequencing depth roughly uniform across donors was assumed in presence/absence analyses. Within an earlier analysis, most TCR beta V segments proved productive either about 90% or about 30% of the time. Available immune exposure information covered CMV serostatus only.

Points on this clone: Its antigen is not known.

Amplification used 60 Vbeta primers and 13 Jbeta primers. This table comes from immunoSEQ multiplex PCR, and its TCRdb copy is limited to in-frame clones, with some not included. The sample shows approximately 210,000 clones, around 76% of them seen only once. The CDR3 totals 15 residues. With 0 bases removed from V and 0 bases from J, the gap between germline ends came to 4 bases. Per germline, CDR1 SGHRS and CDR2 YFSETQ. This chain connects TRBV5-1 to TRBJ1-6; D is ambiguous. Sequencing was done on a sample of PBMCs. This TCR came from a man in his forties in good health and CMV-seropositive. The CDR3 DNA follows: TGCGCCAGCAGCTTGGAGAGCTCCTATAATTCACCCCTCCACTTT. Its translation: CASSLESSYNSPLHF.